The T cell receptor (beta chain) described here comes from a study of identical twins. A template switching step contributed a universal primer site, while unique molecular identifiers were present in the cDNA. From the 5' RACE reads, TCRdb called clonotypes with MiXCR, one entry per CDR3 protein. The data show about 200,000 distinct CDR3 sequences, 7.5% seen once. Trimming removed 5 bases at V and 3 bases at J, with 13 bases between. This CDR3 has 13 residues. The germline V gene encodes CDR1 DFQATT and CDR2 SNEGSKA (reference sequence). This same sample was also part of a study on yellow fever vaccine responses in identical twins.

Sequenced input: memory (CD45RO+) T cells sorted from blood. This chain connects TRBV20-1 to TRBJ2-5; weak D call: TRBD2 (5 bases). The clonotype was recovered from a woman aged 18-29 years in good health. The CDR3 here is CSAGGYSEETQYF. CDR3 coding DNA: TGCAGTGCTGGAGGCTACAGTGAAGAGACCCAGTACTTC.